Listed below are T cell receptor beta chains from one sample, sequenced in a study of blood T cell repertoires in COVID-19. Produced via immunoSEQ multiplex PCR; TCRdb's table is partial and in-frame only. The data show some 50,000 clones, around 76% seen once. Sequencing used peripheral blood. These receptors all come from a human donor in a cohort sampled during active COVID-19. Both conserved end residues are part of each CDR3. D genes are given only for firm matches. Not all rows give a size; the values are once, few, many and, for expanded clones, a class.

>-|TRBV5-6|-|TRBJ1-5
CASSSLGGSSNQPQHF
TGTGCCAGCAGCTCACTCGGGGGGTCTAGCAATCAGCCCCAGCATTTT
>-|TRBV7-9|-|TRBJ2-7
CASSPRVGRPGEQYF
TGTGCCAGCAGCCCTCGGGTAGGCAGGCCGGGGGAGCAGTACTTC
>-|TRBV12-3/TRBV12-4|-|TRBJ1-1
CASSYGLYEAFF
TGTGCCAGCAGTTACGGACTGTATGAAGCTTTCTTT
>-|TRBV3-1/TRBV3-2|TRBD1|TRBJ1-6
CASGGTGASPLHF
TGTGCCAGCGGCGGGACAGGGGCATCACCCCTCCACTTT
>-|TRBV30|-|TRBJ2-7
CAWGSIYFHEQYF
TGTGCCTGGGGGTCCATTTACTTCCACGAGCAGTACTTC
>-|TRBV19|TRBD2|TRBJ2-7
CASSLLAGETYEQYF
TGTGCCAGTAGCCTTCTGGCGGGAGAGACCTACGAGCAGTACTTC
>-|TRBV5-1|TRBD1|TRBJ2-2
CASSPPATGSHTGELFF
TGCGCCAGCAGCCCACCTGCGACAGGGTCCCACACCGGGGAGCTGTTTTTT
>-|TRBV18|-|TRBJ1-3
CASSPVDSSGNTIYF
TGTGCCAGCTCACCCGTGGACAGCTCTGGAAACACCATATATTTT
>-|TRBV6-6|-|TRBJ1-1
CASSYQVEAFF
TGTGCCAGCAGTTACCAGGTCGAAGCTTTCTTT
>-|TRBV7-9|-|TRBJ1-2
CASSFLSRSDGYTF
TGTGCCAGCAGCTTTCTTTCGCGTAGTGATGGCTACACCTTC
>-|TRBV19|TRBD1|TRBJ1-1
CASSIDEGAVNTEAFF
TGTGCCAGTAGTATAGATGAGGGGGCTGTGAACACTGAAGCTTTCTTT
>-|TRBV12-3/TRBV12-4|-|TRBJ2-7
CASSLRDSYEQYF
TGTGCCAGCAGTTTGCGGGACTCCTACGAGCAGTACTTC
>-|TRBV6-5|TRBD2|TRBJ2-7
CASSYSKLAGLYEQYF
TGTGCCAGCAGTTACTCGAAACTAGCGGGACTCTACGAGCAGTACTTC
>-|TRBV19|-|TRBJ2-7
CASSIGRSYEQYF
TGTGCCAGTAGTATAGGGCGGTCCTACGAGCAGTACTTC
>-|TRBV11-2|-|TRBJ2-7
CASSLAWTDSSDEQYF
TGTGCCAGCAGCTTAGCTTGGACAGATTCAAGCGACGAGCAGTACTTC
>-|TRBV4-1|TRBD1|TRBJ1-2
CASRIIIGTGRSYGYTF
TGCGCCAGCAGAATTATAATCGGGACAGGGCGCTCCTACGGCTACACCTTC
>-|TRBV18|-|TRBJ1-2
CASSPVRVGYGYTF
TGTGCCAGCTCACCGGTCCGGGTAGGCTATGGCTACACCTTC
>-|TRBV13|TRBD1|TRBJ1-4
CASSQGAVTNEKLFF
TGTGCCAGCAGCCAGGGGGCCGTAACTAATGAAAAACTGTTTTTT
>-|TRBV5-1|TRBD1|TRBJ2-7
CASSLLQGAFNYEQYF
TGCGCCAGCAGCTTGTTACAGGGGGCTTTCAATTACGAGCAGTACTTC
>-|TRBV28|-|TRBJ2-3
CAARAGNTDTQYF
TGTGCCGCCCGGGCGGGAAACACAGATACGCAGTATTTT
>-|TRBV13|-|TRBJ1-2
CASSLAGDYGYTF
TGTGCCAGCAGCCTGGCGGGGGACTATGGCTACACCTTC
>-|TRBV18|TRBD1|TRBJ2-6
CASSPTGASGANVLTF
TGTGCCAGCTCACCGACAGGGGCCTCTGGGGCCAACGTCCTGACTTTC
>-|TRBV5-6|-|TRBJ1-4
CASSLANGEKLFF
TGTGCCAGCAGCTTGGCTAATGGTGAAAAACTGTTTTTT
>few|TRBV15|TRBD1|TRBJ2-7
CATSRGSGQGVYEQYF
TGTGCCACCAGCAGGGGATCCGGACAGGGGGTCTACGAGCAGTACTTC
>-|TRBV6-6|-|TRBJ1-5
CASSYSGVQPQHF
TGTGCCAGCAGTTACTCAGGGGTTCAGCCCCAGCATTTT
>once|TRBV5-1|-|TRBJ2-7
CASRPSGVDEQYF
TGCGCCAGCAGGCCGTCAGGGGTCGACGAGCAGTACTTC
>-|TRBV11-2|TRBD1|TRBJ1-1
CASSRGQGEGTEAFF
TGTGCCAGCAGCCGAGGCCAGGGGGAAGGCACTGAAGCTTTCTTT
>-|TRBV10-2|-|TRBJ2-7
CASSEGSLEFHSEQYF
TGCGCCAGCAGTGAGGGGTCCCTCGAATTTCACAGCGAGCAGTACTTC
>-|TRBV5-1|TRBD2|TRBJ2-7
CASSLAPSGGIYEQYF
TGCGCCAGCAGCTTGGCGCCCAGCGGGGGGATCTACGAGCAGTACTTC
>once|TRBV30|TRBD1|TRBJ2-1
CAWGTGIRNNEQFF
TGTGCCTGGGGGACAGGGATCAGGAACAATGAGCAGTTCTTC
>-|TRBV23-1|TRBD2|TRBJ2-7
CASSTCRTSGRGYSYEQYF
TGCGCCAGCAGCACGTGTCGGACTAGCGGGAGGGGGTACTCCTACGAGCAGTACTTC
>-|TRBV13|-|TRBJ2-7
CASSSSTYSRGEQYF
TGTGCCAGCAGCTCCTCCACGTACTCCAGGGGCGAGCAGTACTTC
>-|TRBV21-1|-|TRBJ1-2
CASSPQAYGYTF
TGTGCCAGCAGTCCCCAGGCGTATGGCTACACCTTC
>medium-sized|TRBV5-6|TRBD1|TRBJ1-1
CASSLIGDSIIPEAFF
TGTGCCAGCAGCTTGATAGGGGACAGTATTATCCCTGAAGCTTTCTTT
>once|TRBV21-1|-|TRBJ2-5
CASSPNGRGQETQYF
TGTGCCAGCAGCCCAAACGGCAGGGGGCAAGAGACCCAGTACTTC
>once|TRBV11-2|-|TRBJ2-7
CASSLFVYEQYF
TGTGCCAGCAGCTTATTCGTATACGAGCAGTACTTC
>-|TRBV28|-|TRBJ2-7
CASSLSVLWAYEQYF
TGTGCCAGCAGTTTGTCCGTCCTATGGGCGTACGAGCAGTACTTC
>-|TRBV5-1|TRBD2|TRBJ2-1
CASSLRTSGRGSNEQFF
TGCGCCAGCAGCCTAAGGACTAGCGGGAGGGGTAGTAATGAGCAGTTCTTC
>-|TRBV15|-|TRBJ1-5
CATTGPMSGNQPQHF
TGTGCCACCACCGGCCCGATGTCGGGAAATCAGCCCCAGCATTTT
>-|TRBV21-1|-|TRBJ2-5
CASSRTSGGQPETQYF
TGTGCCAGCAGCAGGACTAGCGGGGGGCAACCAGAGACCCAGTACTTC
>-|TRBV25-1|-|TRBJ2-7
CASSSSDFEQYF
TGTGCCAGCAGCTCTTCGGACTTCGAGCAGTACTTC
>-|TRBV7-8|TRBD2|TRBJ2-1
CASSPYGTSGSSYNEQFF
TGTGCCAGCAGCCCCTACGGGACTAGCGGGAGCTCCTACAATGAGCAGTTCTTC
>-|TRBV28|TRBD1|TRBJ2-5
CASSPDRGGQETQYF
TGTGCCAGCAGTCCAGACAGGGGGGGCCAAGAGACCCAGTACTTC
>-|TRBV6-4|-|TRBJ1-1
CADQVRGVVDTEAFF
TGTGCCGACCAAGTGCGGGGGGTAGTGGACACTGAAGCTTTCTTT
>-|TRBV3-1/TRBV3-2|TRBD2|TRBJ2-7
CASSHLRQAPGLAGYEQYF
TGTGCCAGCAGCCACCTAAGGCAGGCCCCGGGACTAGCGGGGTACGAGCAGTACTTC
>-|TRBV6-5|-|TRBJ1-2
CASSYSVLYGYTF
TGTGCCAGCAGTTACTCTGTACTCTATGGCTACACCTTC
>-|TRBV7-8|-|TRBJ1-1
CASSLDGWGGARIF
TGTGCCAGCAGCTTAGATGGGTGGGGAGGTGCTCGGATCTTT
>-|TRBV10-2|-|TRBJ1-6
CASRVSSYNSPLHF
TGCGCCAGCAGGGTGAGCTCCTATAATTCACCCCTCCACTTT
>-|TRBV9|-|TRBJ2-3
CASKSQSTDTQYF
TGTGCCAGCAAGTCACAGAGCACAGATACGCAGTATTTT
>-|TRBV19|-|TRBJ2-2
CASSLSGMNTGELFF
TGTGCCAGTAGTCTAAGCGGTATGAACACCGGGGAGCTGTTTTTT
>-|TRBV7-2|TRBD2|TRBJ2-7
CASSHLLAGAYEQYF
TGTGCCAGCAGCCATTTACTAGCGGGAGCCTACGAGCAGTACTTC
>-|TRBV6-5|-|TRBJ1-2
CASSNGGYGYTF
TGTGCCAGCAGTAACGGGGGGTATGGCTACACCTTC
>-|TRBV5-6|-|TRBJ2-7
CASTRRGEQYF
TGTGCCAGCACCCGAAGGGGCGAGCAGTACTTC
>-|TRBV11-2|-|TRBJ2-2
CASSLSIVATNTGELFF
TGTGCCAGCAGCTTAAGTATTGTAGCCACGAACACCGGGGAGCTGTTTTTT
>-|TRBV7-9|-|TRBJ1-1
CASSLVAQNTEAFF
TGTGCCAGCAGCTTAGTTGCGCAGAACACTGAAGCTTTCTTT
>-|TRBV9|-|TRBJ1-2
CASSGDRVGRYGYTF
TGTGCCAGCAGCGGCGACAGAGTAGGACGCTATGGCTACACCTTC